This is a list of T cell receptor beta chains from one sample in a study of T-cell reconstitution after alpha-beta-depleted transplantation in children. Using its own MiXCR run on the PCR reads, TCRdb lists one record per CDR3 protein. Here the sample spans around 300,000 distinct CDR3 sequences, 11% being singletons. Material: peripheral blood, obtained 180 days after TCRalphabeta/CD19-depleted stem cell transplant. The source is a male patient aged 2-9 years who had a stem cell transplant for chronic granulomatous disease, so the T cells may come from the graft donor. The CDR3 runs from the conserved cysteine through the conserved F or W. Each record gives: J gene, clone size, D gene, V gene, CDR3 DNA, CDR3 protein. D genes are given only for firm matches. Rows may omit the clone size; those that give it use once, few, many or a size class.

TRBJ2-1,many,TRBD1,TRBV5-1,TGCGCCAGCAGCACGGGACAGAGCTCCTACAATGAGCAGTTCTTC,CASSTGQSSYNEQFF
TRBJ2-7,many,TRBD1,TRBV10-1,TGCGCCAGGGAAACCGGGACAGGCGATTACGAGCAGTACTTC,CARETGTGDYEQYF
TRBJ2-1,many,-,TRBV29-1,TGCAGCGTTGTAGGTGGCGGGACCGTCGTGGAGCAGTTCTTC,CSVVGGGTVVEQFF
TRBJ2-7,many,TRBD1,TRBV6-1,TGTGCCAGCAGAATAGGCGGGACAGGGGCCTACGAGCAGTACTTC,CASRIGGTGAYEQYF
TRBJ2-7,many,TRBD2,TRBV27,TGTGCCAGCAGACTAGCGGGAGGGCCCTACGAGCAGTACTTC,CASRLAGGPYEQYF
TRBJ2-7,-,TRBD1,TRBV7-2,TGTGCCAGCAGCATATACGGACAGGGCGACCACGTGCAGTACTTC,CASSIYGQGDHVQYF
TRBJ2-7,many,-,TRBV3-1,TGTGCCAGCAGCCATACCTCATACGAGCAGTACTTC,CASSHTSYEQYF
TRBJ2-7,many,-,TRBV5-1,TGCGCCAGCAGCTTCCAGGGGCTCCCTAGGACCTACGAGCAGTACTTC,CASSFQGLPRTYEQYF
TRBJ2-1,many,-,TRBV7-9,TGTGCCAGCAGCTCATACACGGGATCGTGGAATGAGCAGTTCTTC,CASSSYTGSWNEQFF
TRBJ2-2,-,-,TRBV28,TGTGCCAGCACATTTGGGACCGACACCGGGGAGCTGTTTTTT,CASTFGTDTGELFF
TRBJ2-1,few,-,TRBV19,TGTGCCAGTAGTACCTGGACAGAGCAGTTCTTC,CASSTWTEQFF
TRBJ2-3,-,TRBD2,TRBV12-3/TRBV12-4,TGTGCCAGCACTTTTAAATTTGGGGTTGGAAGCGGGAAGTTGGATACGCAGTATTTT,CASTFKFGVGSGKLDTQYF
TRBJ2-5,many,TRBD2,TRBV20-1,TGCAGTGCTAGAGTGGCTAGCGGGAGGGCCCAAGAGACCCAGTACTTC,CSARVASGRAQETQYF
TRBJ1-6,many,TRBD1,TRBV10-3,TGTGCCATCAGTGAGTCTAACAGGGGGTGGCCCGGTGGTAATTCACCCCTCCACTTT,CAISESNRGWPGGNSPLHF
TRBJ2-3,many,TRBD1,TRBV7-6,TGTGCCAGCAGGGGAGGGCGGACAGGGGCCGATACGCAGTATTTT,CASRGGRTGADTQYF
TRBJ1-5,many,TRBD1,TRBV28,TGTGCCACACGAAAACCACAGGGGCGCAATCAGCCCCAGCATTTT,CATRKPQGRNQPQHF
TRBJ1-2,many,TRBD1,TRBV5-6,TGTGCCAGCAGCTTGACCGACGGGACAGGGGGCGGCTACACCTTC,CASSLTDGTGGGYTF
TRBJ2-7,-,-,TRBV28,TGTGCCAGCAGTCCTTATGGCCAGGGCAATGAGGAGCAGTACTTC,CASSPYGQGNEEQYF
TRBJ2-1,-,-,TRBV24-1,TGTGCCACCAGTGATCCAGGGAGCTCCTACAATGAGCAGTTCTTC,CATSDPGSSYNEQFF
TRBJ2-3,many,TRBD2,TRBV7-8,TGTGCCAGCAGCGCGGCTTCTAGCGGAGGAGGCACAGATACGCAGTATTTT,CASSAASSGGGTDTQYF
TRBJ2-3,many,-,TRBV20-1,TGCAGTGCCCTTGGGGAGGCAGATACGCAGTATTTT,CSALGEADTQYF
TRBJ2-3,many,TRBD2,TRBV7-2,TGTGCCAGCAGCTTACGGGCTAGCGGGGGCCACGGTCCGTATTTT,CASSLRASGGHGPYF
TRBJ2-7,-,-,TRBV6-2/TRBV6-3,TGTGCCAGCAGTAAGCCTCCTAAGGGAAAGGTTTCCTACGAGCAGTACTTC,CASSKPPKGKVSYEQYF
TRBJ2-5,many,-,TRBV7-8,TGTGCCAGCAGTCCCTCGCGGGTAGCTGGGGAGACCCAGTACTTC,CASSPSRVAGETQYF
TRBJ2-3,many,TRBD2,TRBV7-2,TGTGCCAGCAGCTTAGTCCCGGGACTAGCGGGGACAGATACGCAGTATTTT,CASSLVPGLAGTDTQYF
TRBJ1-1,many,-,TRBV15,TGTGCCACCAGCCGCCGGGTAGAGAACACTGAAGCTTTCTTT,CATSRRVENTEAFF
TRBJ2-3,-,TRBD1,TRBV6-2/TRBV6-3,TGTGCCAGCATGCGACAGGGTTACACAGATACGCAGTATTTT,CASMRQGYTDTQYF
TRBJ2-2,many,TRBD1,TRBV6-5,TGTGCCAGCAGTTGGACAGGGAACACCGGGGAGCTGTTTTTT,CASSWTGNTGELFF